These T cell receptor beta chains were read from a single sample in a study of T cell responses to AZD1222 COVID-19 vaccine. Sequencing was performed with immunoSEQ multiplex PCR; in TCRdb, only in-frame clones are kept and a portion is missing. This table has 100,000 to 150,000 clones, around 89% appearing once. The source material was peripheral blood, sampled on day 0 of AZD1222 vaccination. The receptors shown here come from an adult in good health. Each CDR3 is given with its conserved first and last residue. The D gene is left open where the match is weak. The listing skips clone size in some rows; elsewhere it reads once, few, many or a size class.

J | V | D | size | DNA | CDR3
TRBJ2-1 | TRBV18 | . | . | TGTGCCAGCTCACCGGGGGTGACTAGGGACAATGAGCAGTTCTTC | CASSPGVTRDNEQFF
TRBJ2-1 | TRBV11-3 | . | . | TGTGCCAGCAGCTCCGGACCCAAGAATGAGCAGTTCTTC | CASSSGPKNEQFF
TRBJ1-2 | TRBV18 | . | once | TGTGCCAGCTCACCAACCCAGGGCGCCTATGGCTACACCTTC | CASSPTQGAYGYTF
TRBJ2-5 | TRBV9 | . | . | TGTGCCAGCAGCACACAGGGTTCCCAAGAGACCCAGTACTTC | CASSTQGSQETQYF
TRBJ2-7 | TRBV6-2/TRBV6-3 | . | . | TGTGCCAGCAGTTGGGGCAGCCTCTACGAGCAGTACTTC | CASSWGSLYEQYF
TRBJ1-6 | TRBV28 | TRBD1 | . | TGTGCCAGCTCCCGACAGGGCAGCAATTCACCCCTCCACTTT | CASSRQGSNSPLHF
TRBJ1-5 | TRBV19 | TRBD1 | . | TGTGCCAGTAGTATAAGGCCAGGGGGCTTGAGCAATCAGCCCCAGCATTTT | CASSIRPGGLSNQPQHF
TRBJ1-1 | TRBV25-1 | TRBD1 | . | TGTGCTAGCCACACAGGGGGCACTGAAGCTTTCTTT | CASHTGGTEAFF
TRBJ1-2 | TRBV29-1 | . | once | TGCAGCGTCGCACCTCGTCAGGGCCAGAAGGGCTACACCTTC | CSVAPRQGQKGYTF
TRBJ2-3 | TRBV4-1 | TRBD2 | . | TGCGCCAGCAGCTGGGGACTAGCGGGAGTGGCAGATACGCAGTATTTT | CASSWGLAGVADTQYF
TRBJ2-7 | TRBV6-6 | . | . | TGTGCCAGCAATAAGGAGGTGGGCAGGGCTACCTACGAGCAGTACTTC | CASNKEVGRATYEQYF
TRBJ1-1 | TRBV11-3 | . | . | TGTGCCAGCAGCTTAAGTCCGAACACTGAAGCTTTCTTT | CASSLSPNTEAFF
TRBJ1-2 | TRBV7-8 | TRBD1 | . | TGTGCCAGCAGCTTGGGTTCCGGGACAGAGATAAACTATGGCTACACCTTC | CASSLGSGTEINYGYTF
TRBJ1-1 | TRBV24-1 | . | . | TGTGCCACCAGTGATACGATGAACACTGAAGCTTTCTTT | CATSDTMNTEAFF
TRBJ2-1 | TRBV6-2/TRBV6-3 | TRBD2 | . | TGTGCCAGCAGTTTAGACCCGGGGGGGAATGAGCAGTTCTTC | CASSLDPGGNEQFF
TRBJ1-2 | TRBV19 | TRBD1 | . | TGTGCCAGTCCAAGGGACAGTTACTATGGCTACACCTTC | CASPRDSYYGYTF
TRBJ2-3 | TRBV7-2 | TRBD2 | once | TGTGCCAGCAGCTTAGGAGGCGGGGGGCGCACAGATACGCAGTATTTT | CASSLGGGGRTDTQYF
TRBJ2-3 | TRBV12-3/TRBV12-4 | . | . | TGTGCCAGCAGTTTGGAGAGAACAGATACGCAGTATTTT | CASSLERTDTQYF
TRBJ2-2 | TRBV3-1/TRBV3-2 | . | . | TGTGCCAGCAGCCAAACCGGGGAGCTGTTTTTT | CASSQTGELFF
TRBJ1-2 | TRBV16 | . | . | TGTGCCAGCAGCCAATCAAGCAGGGATGGCTACACCTTC | CASSQSSRDGYTF
TRBJ1-2 | TRBV5-1 | . | once | TGCGCCAGCAGCTCTGTAGGATACAGCCCTAACTATGGCTACACCTTC | CASSSVGYSPNYGYTF
TRBJ1-2 | TRBV3-1/TRBV3-2 | . | . | TGTGCCAGCAAGGGGCCAGGGGAGGGGGACACCTTC | CASKGPGEGDTF
TRBJ2-1 | TRBV4-1 | . | . | TGCGCCAGCAGCCAGGAGTATTACAATGAGCAGTTCTTC | CASSQEYYNEQFF
TRBJ2-7 | TRBV7-9 | . | . | TGTGCCAGCAGCTTACCGGGGTACTCCTACGAGCAGTACTTC | CASSLPGYSYEQYF
TRBJ1-6 | TRBV6-2/TRBV6-3 | . | . | TGTGCCAGCAGTTACCGGTTGACAGCAGGCGAGAATTCACCCCTCCACTTT | CASSYRLTAGENSPLHF
TRBJ2-3 | TRBV3-1/TRBV3-2 | . | . | TGTGCCAGCAGCCAAGCTCGCCGGGAGAGGGGAGATACGCAGTATTTT | CASSQARRERGDTQYF
TRBJ2-3 | TRBV2 | . | . | TGTGCCAGCAGTACGGGGTTGGGGACAGATACGCAGTATTTT | CASSTGLGTDTQYF
TRBJ2-1 | TRBV15 | TRBD1 | . | TGTGCCACCCGACAGGGCTCCTACAATGAGCAGTTCTTC | CATRQGSYNEQFF
TRBJ1-2 | TRBV27 | . | . | TGTGCCAGCAGTTTATCCACAGAGACCTATGGCTACACCTTC | CASSLSTETYGYTF
TRBJ1-1 | TRBV10-1 | . | . | TGCGCCAACTTTGACAGGAACACTGAAGCTTTCTTT | CANFDRNTEAFF
TRBJ2-7 | TRBV28 | . | . | TGTGCCAGCAGTTTGTTCAGGGTACCCTACGAGCAGTACTTC | CASSLFRVPYEQYF
TRBJ2-2 | TRBV24-1 | TRBD1 | . | TGTGCCACCAGTGATTTAGGGACAGGGGGCCTGGGGACCGGGGAGCTGTTTTTT | CATSDLGTGGLGTGELFF
TRBJ1-2 | TRBV14 | TRBD1 | . | TGTGCCAGCAGCCAGCGGACAGGGGGGTTTGGGACGTATGGCTACACCTTC | CASSQRTGGFGTYGYTF
TRBJ2-7 | TRBV5-6 | TRBD2 | . | TGTGCCAGCAGCCCCGGACTAGATCAAACCTACGAGCAGTACTTC | CASSPGLDQTYEQYF
TRBJ1-6 | TRBV7-9 | . | . | TGTGCCAGCAGCTTAGCGATGACAGGACTTAATTCACCCCTCCACTTT | CASSLAMTGLNSPLHF
TRBJ1-2 | TRBV19 | . | . | TGTGCCAGTAGAGTGCGAGGATATGGCTACACCTTC | CASRVRGYGYTF
TRBJ2-7 | TRBV5-1 | TRBD2 | . | TGCGCCAGCAGTAGAGGGACTAGCGGGGCCATCTACGAGCAGTACTTC | CASSRGTSGAIYEQYF
TRBJ2-1 | TRBV7-2 | . | . | TGTGCCAGCAGCTTAGGAGGACAGCCTTACAATGAGCAGTTCTTC | CASSLGGQPYNEQFF
TRBJ1-1 | TRBV6-2/TRBV6-3 | TRBD1 | . | TGTGCCAGCAGCGACAGGGGGATAAACACTGAAGCTTTCTTT | CASSDRGINTEAFF
TRBJ1-4 | TRBV11-2 | . | . | TGTGCCAGCAGCTTCGGGAGAGGCGCCGTGGCTAATGAAAAACTGTTTTTT | CASSFGRGAVANEKLFF
TRBJ1-2 | TRBV5-5 | . | . | TGTGCCAGCAGCGGAGTTGATAACTATGGCTACACCTTC | CASSGVDNYGYTF
TRBJ1-1 | TRBV6-5 | . | . | TGTGCCAGCACCGAACAGGTCGTCAACACTGAAGCTTTCTTT | CASTEQVVNTEAFF
TRBJ1-1 | TRBV18 | . | . | TGTGCCAGCTCGCCCGGGGGCAGATGGGGGTTGGACACTGAAGCTTTCTTT | CASSPGGRWGLDTEAFF
TRBJ1-5 | TRBV18 | . | . | TGTGCCAGCACTAATACTAGCAATCAGCCCCAGCATTTT | CASTNTSNQPQHF
TRBJ1-2 | TRBV2 | . | . | TGTGCCAGCAGGGGGGAGGGGGAATTTGGCTACACCTTC | CASRGEGEFGYTF
TRBJ1-6 | TRBV2 | . | . | TGTGCCAGTGTGGGGGGCTATAATTCACCCCTCCACTTT | CASVGGYNSPLHF
TRBJ2-3 | TRBV19 | . | . | TGTGCCAGTAGTATAGGGTACCCCCGGCAGGGCACAGATACGCAGTATTTT | CASSIGYPRQGTDTQYF
TRBJ2-7 | TRBV5-4 | TRBD2 | once | TGTGCCAGCAGCTGGGGAGGGAGGGAACCCTACGAGCAGTACTTC | CASSWGGREPYEQYF
TRBJ1-6 | TRBV19 | . | . | TGTGCCAGTAGTATATTGGGACCTAATTCACCCCTCCACTTT | CASSILGPNSPLHF
TRBJ2-7 | TRBV5-1 | . | . | TGCGCCAGCAGTGAACCGGGACCAAAGAACGCCTACGAGCAGTACTTC | CASSEPGPKNAYEQYF
TRBJ2-7 | TRBV5-6 | . | . | TGTGCCAGCAGCTTGTCAGGGAAGGGGGGTCACGAGCAGTACTTC | CASSLSGKGGHEQYF
TRBJ1-1 | TRBV27 | . | . | TGTGCCAGCAGGCCACAGCGCGGGGGGACTGAAGCTTTCTTT | CASRPQRGGTEAFF
TRBJ1-5 | TRBV27 | TRBD1 | . | TGTGCCAGCAGTTCGACAGGGGCAGGCCAGCCCCAGCATTTT | CASSSTGAGQPQHF
TRBJ2-7 | TRBV5-1 | . | . | TGCGCCAGCAGCTTGGGACAAAACCAATACGAGCAGTACTTC | CASSLGQNQYEQYF
TRBJ1-1 | TRBV4-2 | . | . | TGTGCCAGCAGCCAGGAAGGATGGAGCATGAACACTGAAGCTTTCTTT | CASSQEGWSMNTEAFF